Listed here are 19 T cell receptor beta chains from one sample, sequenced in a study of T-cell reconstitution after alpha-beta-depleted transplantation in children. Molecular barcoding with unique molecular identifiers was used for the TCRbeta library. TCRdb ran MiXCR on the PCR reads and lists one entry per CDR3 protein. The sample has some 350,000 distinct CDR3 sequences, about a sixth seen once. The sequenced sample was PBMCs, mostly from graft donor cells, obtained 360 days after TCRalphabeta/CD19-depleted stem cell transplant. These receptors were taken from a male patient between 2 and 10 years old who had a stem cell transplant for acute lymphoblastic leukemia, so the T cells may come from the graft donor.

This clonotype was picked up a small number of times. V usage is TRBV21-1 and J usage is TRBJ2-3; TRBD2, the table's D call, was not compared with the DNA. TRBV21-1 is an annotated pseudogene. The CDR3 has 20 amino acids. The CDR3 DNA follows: TGTGCCAGCAGCAAAGTTCCTAGCGGTCATGCCCTAACTAGCACAGATACGCAGTATTTT. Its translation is CASSKVPSGHALTSTDTQYF.

The CDR3 reads CATGPSLAEQFF. The CDR3 nucleotides read TGTGCCACCGGTCCTAGCCTCGCTGAGCAGTTCTTC. This sequence joins TRBV24-1 and TRBJ2-1; D might be TRBD2 (5 bases). The V and J ends lost 9 bases and 9 bases respectively, with 14 bases between them. The germline V gene has CDR1 KGHDR and CDR2 SFDVKD. The CDR3 spans 12 residues.

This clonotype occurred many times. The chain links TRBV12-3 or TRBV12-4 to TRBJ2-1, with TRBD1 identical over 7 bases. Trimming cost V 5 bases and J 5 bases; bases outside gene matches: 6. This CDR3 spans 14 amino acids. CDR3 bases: TGTGCCAGCAGTCGGACAGGAGCCCACAATGAGCAGTTCTTC. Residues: CASSRTGAHNEQFF.

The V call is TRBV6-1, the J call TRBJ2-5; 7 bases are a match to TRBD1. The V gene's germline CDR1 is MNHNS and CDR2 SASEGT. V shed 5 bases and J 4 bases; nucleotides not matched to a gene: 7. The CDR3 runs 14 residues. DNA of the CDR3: TGTGCCAGCAGTCCGGCCGGGGACAGAGAGACCCAGTACTTC. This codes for CASSPAGDRETQYF.

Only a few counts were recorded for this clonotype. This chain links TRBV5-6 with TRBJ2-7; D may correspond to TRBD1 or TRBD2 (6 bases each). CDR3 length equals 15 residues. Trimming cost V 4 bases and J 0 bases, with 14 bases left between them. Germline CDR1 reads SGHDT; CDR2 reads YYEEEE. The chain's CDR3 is CASSPGAGSSYEQYF. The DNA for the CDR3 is TGTGCCAGCAGCCCGGGGGCTGGCTCCTCCTACGAGCAGTACTTC.

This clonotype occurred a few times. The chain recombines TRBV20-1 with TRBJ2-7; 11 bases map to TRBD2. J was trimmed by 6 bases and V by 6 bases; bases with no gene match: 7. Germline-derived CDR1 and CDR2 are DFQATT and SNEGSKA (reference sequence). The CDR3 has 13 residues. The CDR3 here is CSARSGRAREQYF. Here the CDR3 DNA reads TGCAGTGCGCGTAGCGGGAGGGCTCGCGAGCAGTACTTC.

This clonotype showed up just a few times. The CDR3 sequence is CATSNPSDGNTQYF. Here the CDR3 DNA reads TGTGCCACCAGCAACCCCTCCGACGGCAATACGCAGTATTTT. V gene TRBV15 combines with J gene TRBJ2-3; D uncertain. This CDR3 region has 14 residues. V was trimmed by 4 bases and J by 7 bases, leaving 15 bases between them. From germline, CDR1 is LNHNV and CDR2 YYDKDF (reference sequence).

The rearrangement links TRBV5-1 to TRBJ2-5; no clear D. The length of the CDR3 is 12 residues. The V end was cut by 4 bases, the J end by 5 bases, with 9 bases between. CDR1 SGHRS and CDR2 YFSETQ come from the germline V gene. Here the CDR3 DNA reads TGCGCCAGCAGCCCGGCTAGGGAGACCCAGTACTTC. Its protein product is CASSPARETQYF. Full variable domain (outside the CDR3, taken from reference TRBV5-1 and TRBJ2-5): KAGVTQTPRYLIKTRGQQVTLSCSPISGHRSVSWYQQTPGQGLQFLFEYFSETQRNKGNFPGRFSGRQFSNSRSEMNVSTLELGDSALYLCASSPARETQYFGPGTRLLVL.

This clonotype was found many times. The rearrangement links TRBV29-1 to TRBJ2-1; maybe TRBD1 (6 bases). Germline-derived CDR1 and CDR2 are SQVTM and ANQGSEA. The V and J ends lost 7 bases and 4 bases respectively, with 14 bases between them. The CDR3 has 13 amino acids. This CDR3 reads CSANRDKYNEQFF. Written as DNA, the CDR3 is TGCAGCGCGAACCGGGACAAATACAATGAGCAGTTCTTC.

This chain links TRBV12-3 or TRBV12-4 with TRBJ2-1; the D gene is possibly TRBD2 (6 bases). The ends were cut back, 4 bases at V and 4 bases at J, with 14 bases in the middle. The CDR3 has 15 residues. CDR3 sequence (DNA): TGTGCCAGCAGTTCACCGGGAGATGAATACAATGAGCAGTTCTTC. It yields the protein CASSSPGDEYNEQFF.

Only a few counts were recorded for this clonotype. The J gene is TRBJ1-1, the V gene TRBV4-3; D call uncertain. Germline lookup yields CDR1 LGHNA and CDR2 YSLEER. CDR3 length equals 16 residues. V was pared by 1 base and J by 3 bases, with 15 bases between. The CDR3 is CASSQAWQFGDTEAFF. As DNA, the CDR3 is TGCGCCAGCAGCCAAGCTTGGCAGTTCGGCGACACTGAAGCTTTCTTT.

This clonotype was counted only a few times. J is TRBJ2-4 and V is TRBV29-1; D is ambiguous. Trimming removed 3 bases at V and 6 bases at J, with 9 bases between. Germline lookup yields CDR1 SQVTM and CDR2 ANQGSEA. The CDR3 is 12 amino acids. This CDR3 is CSVESNTNIQYF. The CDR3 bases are TGCAGCGTTGAGTCCAACACAAACATTCAGTACTTC.

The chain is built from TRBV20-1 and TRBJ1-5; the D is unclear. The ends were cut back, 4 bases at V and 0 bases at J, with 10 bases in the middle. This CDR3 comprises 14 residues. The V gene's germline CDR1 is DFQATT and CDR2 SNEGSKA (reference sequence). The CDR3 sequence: CSAMAAYSNQPQHF. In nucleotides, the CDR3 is TGCAGTGCTATGGCAGCCTATAGCAATCAGCCCCAGCATTTT.

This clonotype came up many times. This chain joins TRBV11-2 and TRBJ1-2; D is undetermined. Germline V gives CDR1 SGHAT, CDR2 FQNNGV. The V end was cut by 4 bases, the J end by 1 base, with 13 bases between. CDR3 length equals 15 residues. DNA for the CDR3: TGTGCCAGCAGCTCCGTCCCGGGCTATAACTATGGCTACACCTTC. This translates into CASSSVPGYNYGYTF.

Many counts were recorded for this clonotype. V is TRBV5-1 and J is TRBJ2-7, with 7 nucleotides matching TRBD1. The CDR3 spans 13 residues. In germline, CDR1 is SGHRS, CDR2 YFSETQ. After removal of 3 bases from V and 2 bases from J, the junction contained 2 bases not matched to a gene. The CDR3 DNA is TGCGCCAGCAGCTGGGGACAGACCTACGAGCAGTACTTC. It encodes CASSWGQTYEQYF.

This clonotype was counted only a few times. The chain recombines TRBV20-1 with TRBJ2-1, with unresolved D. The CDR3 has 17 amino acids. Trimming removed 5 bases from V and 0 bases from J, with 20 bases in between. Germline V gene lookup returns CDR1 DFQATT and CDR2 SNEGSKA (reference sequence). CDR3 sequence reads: CSAPSPDWRYSYNEQFF. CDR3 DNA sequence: TGCAGTGCTCCAAGTCCCGATTGGCGCTACTCCTACAATGAGCAGTTCTTC.

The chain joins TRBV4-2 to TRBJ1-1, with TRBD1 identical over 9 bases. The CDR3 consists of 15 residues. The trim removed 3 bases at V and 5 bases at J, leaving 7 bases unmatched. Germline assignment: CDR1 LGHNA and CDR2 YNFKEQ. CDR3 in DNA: TGTGCCAGCAGCCAGGAGGGACAGGGTAAAACTGAAGCTTTCTTT. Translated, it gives CASSQEGQGKTEAFF.

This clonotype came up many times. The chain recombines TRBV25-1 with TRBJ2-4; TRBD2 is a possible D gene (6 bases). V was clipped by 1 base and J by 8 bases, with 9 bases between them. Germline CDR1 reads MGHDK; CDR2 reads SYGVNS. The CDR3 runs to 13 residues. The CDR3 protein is CASSESGADIQYF. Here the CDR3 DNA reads TGTGCCAGCAGTGAATCGGGAGCGGACATTCAGTACTTC.

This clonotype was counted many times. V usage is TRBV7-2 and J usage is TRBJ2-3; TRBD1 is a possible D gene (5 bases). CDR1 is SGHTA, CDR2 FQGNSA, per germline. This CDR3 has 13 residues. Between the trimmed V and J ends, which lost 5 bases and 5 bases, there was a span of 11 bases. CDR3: CASSPDIRDTQYF. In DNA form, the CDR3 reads TGTGCCAGCAGCCCGGACATCAGAGATACGCAGTATTTT.